Below, one T cell receptor beta chain is given with its context. The same CDR3 also results from other DNA sequences found in this sample. This sample is drawn from a study of blood T cell repertoires in COVID-19. Overall study: T cells, B-cell-depleted T cells, or PBMCs provided the cDNA or gDNA that served as material.

In the source study's methods: Amplification of reference gene primers was used by the study to estimate nucleated cell counts. Sequenced by immunoSEQ multiplex PCR; TCRdb stores in-frame clones only, minus some. The V and J calls and clone size come from that table; D and trimming were worked out from the DNA. This sample has roughly 380,000 clones; 88% occur once, and the top ten carry just over 1%. Per germline, CDR1 SGHTA and CDR2 FQGTGA. CDR3 size: 15 residues. Germline trimming cut 4 bases from V and 0 bases from J; bases unmatched to any gene: 3. A COVID-19 case had been met by exposed participants during the 2 weeks before study entry.

V gene TRBV7-3 combines with J gene TRBJ2-3; 8 bases match TRBD1. Sequencing input: PBMCs or T cells enriched from blood (not recorded which). This sequence was found in a woman in her thirties who had been exposed to COVID-19. CDR3 in amino acids: CASSSTGASTDTQYF. The CDR3 DNA reads as TGTGCCAGCAGCTCGACAGGGGCTAGCACAGATACGCAGTATTTT.